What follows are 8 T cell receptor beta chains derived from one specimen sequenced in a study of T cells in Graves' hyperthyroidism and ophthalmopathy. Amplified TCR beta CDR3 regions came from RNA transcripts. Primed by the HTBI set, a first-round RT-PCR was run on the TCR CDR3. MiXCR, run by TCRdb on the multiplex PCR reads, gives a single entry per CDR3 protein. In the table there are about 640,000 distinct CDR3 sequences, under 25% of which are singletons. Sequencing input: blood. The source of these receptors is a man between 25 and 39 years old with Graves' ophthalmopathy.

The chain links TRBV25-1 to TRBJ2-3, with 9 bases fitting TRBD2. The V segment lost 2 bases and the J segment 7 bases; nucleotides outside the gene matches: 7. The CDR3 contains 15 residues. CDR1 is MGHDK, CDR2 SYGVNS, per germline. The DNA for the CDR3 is TGTGCCAGCAGTGAAATGGCGGGAGGGCCACATACGCAGTATTTT. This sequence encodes CASSEMAGGPHTQYF.

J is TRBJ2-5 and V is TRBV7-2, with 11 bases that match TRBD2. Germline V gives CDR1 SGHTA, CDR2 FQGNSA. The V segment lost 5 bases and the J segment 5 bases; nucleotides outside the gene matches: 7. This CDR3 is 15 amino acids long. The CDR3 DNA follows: TGTGCCAGCAGCGTACTAGCGGGAGATAGTGAGACCCAGTACTTC. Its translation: CASSVLAGDSETQYF.

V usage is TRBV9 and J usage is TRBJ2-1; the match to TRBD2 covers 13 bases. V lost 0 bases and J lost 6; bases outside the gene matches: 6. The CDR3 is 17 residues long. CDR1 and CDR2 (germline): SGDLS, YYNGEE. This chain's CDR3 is CASSVAPLAGGPNEQFF. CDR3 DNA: TGTGCCAGCAGCGTAGCCCCACTAGCGGGAGGGCCCAATGAGCAGTTCTTC.

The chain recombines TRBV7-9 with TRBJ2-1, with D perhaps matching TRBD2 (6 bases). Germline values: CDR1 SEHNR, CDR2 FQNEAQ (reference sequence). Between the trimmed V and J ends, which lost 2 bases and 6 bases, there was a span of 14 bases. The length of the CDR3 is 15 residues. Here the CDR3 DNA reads TGTGCCAGCAGCTTATTTGTGGGGGGTCTCAATGAGCAGTTCTTC. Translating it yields CASSLFVGGLNEQFF.

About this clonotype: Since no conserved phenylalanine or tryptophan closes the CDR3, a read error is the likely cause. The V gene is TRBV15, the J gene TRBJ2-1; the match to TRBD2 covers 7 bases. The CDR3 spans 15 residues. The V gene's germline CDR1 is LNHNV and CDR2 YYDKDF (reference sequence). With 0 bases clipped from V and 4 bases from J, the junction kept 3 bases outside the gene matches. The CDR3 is CATSREGLEYNEQFL. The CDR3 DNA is TGTGCCACCAGCAGAGAAGGACTAGAGTACAATGAGCAGTTCTTA.

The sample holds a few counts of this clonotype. The CDR3 here is CASSLVGAGNSPLHF. CDR3 DNA: TGTGCCAGCAGCTTAGTGGGGGCTGGAAATTCACCCCTCCACTTT. This sequence joins TRBV7-2 and TRBJ1-6; a possible D gene is TRBD1 (6 bases). V was shortened by 1 base and J by 7 bases, with 11 bases between the two germline ends. Germline CDR1 is SGHTA and CDR2 is FQGNSA. The CDR3 is made up of 15 amino acids. Variable domain in full (rest from reference TRBV7-2 and TRBJ1-6): GAGVSQSPSNKVTEKGKDVELRCDPISGHTALYWYRQSLGQGLEFLIYFQGNSAPDKSGLPSDRFSAERTGGSVSTLTIQRTQQEDSAVYLCASSLVGAGNSPLHFGNGTRLTVT.

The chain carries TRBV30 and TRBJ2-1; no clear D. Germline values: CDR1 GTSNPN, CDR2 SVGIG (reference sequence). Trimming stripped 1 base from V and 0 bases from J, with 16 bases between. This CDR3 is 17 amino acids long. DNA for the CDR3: TGTGCCTGGAGTGACCCGCCAGCGACTGTCTCCTACAATGAGCAGTTCTTC. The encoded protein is CAWSDPPATVSYNEQFF.

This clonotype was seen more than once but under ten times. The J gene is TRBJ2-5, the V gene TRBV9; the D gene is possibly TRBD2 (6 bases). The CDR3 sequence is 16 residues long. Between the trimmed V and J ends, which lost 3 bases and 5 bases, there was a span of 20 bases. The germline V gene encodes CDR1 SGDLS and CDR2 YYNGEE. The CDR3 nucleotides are TGTGCCAGCAGCGCCGGGACTCTTGGATGGGAGGAGACCCAGTACTTC. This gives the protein CASSAGTLGWEETQYF. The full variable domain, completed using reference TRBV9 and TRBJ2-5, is DSGVTQTPKHLITATGQRVTLRCSPRSGDLSVYWYQQSLDQGLQFLIQYYNGEERAKGNILERFSAQQFPDLHSELNLSSLELGDSALYFCASSAGTLGWEETQYFGPGTRLLVL.